A selection of T cell receptor beta chains follows, all from one sample in a study of blood T cells in healthy people across ages. TCRdb analysed the 5' RACE reads with MiXCR anew, one entry per CDR3 protein. The table includes 590,000 or so distinct CDR3 sequences, about 30% detected once. The sample was blood. These TCRs come from an elderly woman in good health. The CDR3 runs from the conserved cysteine through the conserved F or W. The D gene is left open where the match is weak. Clone size is shown for a subset of rows, as once, few, many or a class of expanded clone.

D gene: NA; clone size: many; V gene: TRBV6-5; J gene: TRBJ2-1; CDR3 protein: CASRQVRGNEQFF; CDR3 DNA: TGTGCCAGCCGACAGGTTCGGGGTAATGAGCAGTTCTTC
D gene: NA; clone size: NA; V gene: TRBV18; J gene: TRBJ2-7; CDR3 protein: CASSVGPADSYEQYF; CDR3 DNA: TGTGCCAGCTCGGTGGGACCAGCGGACTCCTACGAGCAGTACTTC
D gene: NA; clone size: NA; V gene: TRBV20-1; J gene: TRBJ1-6; CDR3 protein: CSASSGATYNSPLHF; CDR3 DNA: TGCAGTGCTAGTTCTGGGGCTACCTATAATTCACCCCTCCACTTT
D gene: TRBD2; clone size: NA; V gene: TRBV28; J gene: TRBJ2-3; CDR3 protein: CACSSPSPGLATDTQYF; CDR3 DNA: TGTGCCTGCAGTTCCCCATCCCCGGGACTAGCGACAGATACGCAGTATTTT
D gene: NA; clone size: many; V gene: TRBV6-2/TRBV6-3; J gene: TRBJ2-7; CDR3 protein: CASRVQSDIGYEQYF; CDR3 DNA: TGTGCCAGCAGAGTACAGTCGGACATCGGCTACGAGCAGTACTTC
D gene: NA; clone size: NA; V gene: TRBV12-3/TRBV12-4; J gene: TRBJ2-2; CDR3 protein: CASRKEEVTGELFF; CDR3 DNA: TGTGCCAGCAGAAAGGAGGAGGTCACCGGGGAGCTGTTTTTT
D gene: NA; clone size: few; V gene: TRBV20-1; J gene: TRBJ2-7; CDR3 protein: CSASGGGRGRYNEQYF; CDR3 DNA: TGCAGTGCTAGCGGCGGTGGACGGGGGCGCTACAATGAGCAGTACTTC
D gene: NA; clone size: many; V gene: TRBV7-2; J gene: TRBJ2-1; CDR3 protein: CASSPRWGSSYNEQFF; CDR3 DNA: TGTGCCAGCAGTCCTAGGTGGGGGAGCTCCTACAATGAGCAGTTCTTC
D gene: TRBD1; clone size: many; V gene: TRBV27; J gene: TRBJ2-5; CDR3 protein: CASSTRQGREETQYF; CDR3 DNA: TGTGCCAGCAGTACACGACAGGGGAGAGAAGAGACCCAGTACTTC
D gene: NA; clone size: NA; V gene: TRBV11-2; J gene: TRBJ1-6; CDR3 protein: CASSHQRGDSPLHF; CDR3 DNA: TGTGCCAGCAGCCATCAAAGGGGGGACTCACCCCTCCACTTT
D gene: TRBD1; clone size: few; V gene: TRBV27; J gene: TRBJ1-1; CDR3 protein: CASTEKNRGNTEAFF; CDR3 DNA: TGTGCCAGCACCGAAAAAAACAGGGGGAACACTGAAGCTTTCTTT
D gene: NA; clone size: NA; V gene: TRBV2; J gene: TRBJ2-3; CDR3 protein: CASRRDKATDTQYF; CDR3 DNA: TGTGCCAGCAGACGCGACAAGGCCACAGATACGCAGTATTTT
D gene: NA; clone size: NA; V gene: TRBV18; J gene: TRBJ1-5; CDR3 protein: CASSPSPRTGPNQPQHF; CDR3 DNA: TGTGCCAGCTCACCATCGCCTAGAACAGGGCCTAATCAGCCCCAGCATTTT
D gene: TRBD2; clone size: many; V gene: TRBV20-1; J gene: TRBJ2-1; CDR3 protein: CSASGALAGSEQFF; CDR3 DNA: TGCAGTGCTAGTGGGGCTCTAGCGGGGAGTGAGCAGTTCTTC
D gene: TRBD1; clone size: many; V gene: TRBV20-1; J gene: TRBJ1-2; CDR3 protein: CSARPGQAQGYTF; CDR3 DNA: TGCAGTGCTCGTCCGGGACAGGCGCAAGGCTACACCTTC
D gene: TRBD1; clone size: NA; V gene: TRBV20-1; J gene: TRBJ2-3; CDR3 protein: CSARPYGTGQGDTQYF; CDR3 DNA: TGCAGTGCTCGGCCCTACGGGACAGGGCAGGGAGATACGCAGTATTTT
D gene: TRBD1; clone size: few; V gene: TRBV3-1; J gene: TRBJ1-6; CDR3 protein: CASSPRQGRSPPHF; CDR3 DNA: TGTGCCAGCAGCCCCCGACAGGGGCGTTCACCCCCCCACTTT
D gene: NA; clone size: NA; V gene: TRBV15; J gene: TRBJ1-4; CDR3 protein: CATSREYRSNEKLFF; CDR3 DNA: TGTGCCACCAGCAGAGAATACAGGTCTAATGAAAAACTGTTTTTT
D gene: NA; clone size: NA; V gene: TRBV9; J gene: TRBJ1-5; CDR3 protein: CASSKGRNQPQHF; CDR3 DNA: TGTGCCAGCAGCAAGGGGAGGAACCAGCCCCAGCATTTT
D gene: NA; clone size: NA; V gene: TRBV7-2; J gene: TRBJ1-5; CDR3 protein: CASSPEGGNQPQHF; CDR3 DNA: TGTGCCAGCAGCCCCGAAGGGGGGAATCAGCCCCAGCATTTT
D gene: NA; clone size: NA; V gene: TRBV7-9; J gene: TRBJ1-2; CDR3 protein: CASSLVRPSGGYTF; CDR3 DNA: TGTGCCAGCAGCTTAGTCCGACCCTCTGGTGGCTACACCTTC
D gene: TRBD1; clone size: many; V gene: TRBV11-1; J gene: TRBJ2-6; CDR3 protein: CASSLGQGLSGANVLTF; CDR3 DNA: TGTGCCAGCAGCTTAGGACAGGGTTTGTCTGGGGCCAACGTCCTGACTTTC
D gene: NA; clone size: NA; V gene: TRBV29-1; J gene: TRBJ2-2; CDR3 protein: CSVEVGVNTGELFF; CDR3 DNA: TGCAGCGTTGAAGTGGGGGTGAACACCGGGGAGCTGTTTTTT
D gene: NA; clone size: NA; V gene: TRBV7-2; J gene: TRBJ1-1; CDR3 protein: CASSFDRSGGAFF; CDR3 DNA: TGTGCCAGCAGCTTCGACAGGTCGGGAGGAGCTTTCTTT
D gene: NA; clone size: many; V gene: TRBV12-3/TRBV12-4; J gene: TRBJ1-1; CDR3 protein: CASIPHMNTEAFF; CDR3 DNA: TGTGCCAGCATCCCGCACATGAACACTGAAGCTTTCTTT
D gene: NA; clone size: many; V gene: TRBV4-3; J gene: TRBJ2-3; CDR3 protein: CASSPGQLLSTDTQYF; CDR3 DNA: TGCGCCAGCAGCCCTGGACAGCTCCTCAGCACAGATACGCAGTATTTT
D gene: NA; clone size: many; V gene: TRBV6-4; J gene: TRBJ1-2; CDR3 protein: CASRRDRILSRYTF; CDR3 DNA: TGTGCCAGCCGCAGAGACCGCATCTTATCCCGCTACACCTTC
D gene: TRBD1; clone size: many; V gene: TRBV20-1; J gene: TRBJ1-2; CDR3 protein: CSARVPDRVYGYTF; CDR3 DNA: TGCAGTGCTAGAGTCCCGGACAGGGTCTATGGCTACACCTTC
D gene: TRBD1; clone size: many; V gene: TRBV6-6; J gene: TRBJ2-1; CDR3 protein: CASSYTGQGSTYNEQFF; CDR3 DNA: TGTGCCAGCAGTTACACGGGACAGGGATCTACCTACAATGAGCAGTTCTTC
D gene: TRBD1; clone size: many; V gene: TRBV6-5; J gene: TRBJ2-7; CDR3 protein: CASRRDRVGEQYF; CDR3 DNA: TGTGCCAGCAGGCGGGACAGGGTGGGCGAGCAGTACTTC
D gene: NA; clone size: many; V gene: TRBV20-1; J gene: TRBJ1-2; CDR3 protein: CSARDQGGNYGYTF; CDR3 DNA: TGCAGTGCTAGAGATCAGGGAGGGAACTATGGCTACACCTTC
D gene: NA; clone size: many; V gene: TRBV29-1; J gene: TRBJ1-6; CDR3 protein: CSGGDPNSPLHF; CDR3 DNA: TGCAGCGGGGGGGATCCCAATTCACCCCTCCACTTT
D gene: TRBD1; clone size: NA; V gene: TRBV2; J gene: TRBJ2-5; CDR3 protein: CASSRQGASETQYF; CDR3 DNA: TGTGCCAGCAGTCGACAGGGGGCTAGCGAGACCCAGTACTTC
D gene: NA; clone size: NA; V gene: TRBV7-9; J gene: TRBJ2-3; CDR3 protein: CASSLEWSTDTQYF; CDR3 DNA: TGTGCCAGCAGCTTAGAGTGGTCCACAGATACGCAGTATTTT
D gene: NA; clone size: many; V gene: TRBV7-3; J gene: TRBJ2-3; CDR3 protein: CASSPRIGGSTDTQYF; CDR3 DNA: TGTGCCAGCAGCCCCCGGATCGGGGGAAGCACAGATACGCAGTATTTT
D gene: TRBD2; clone size: many; V gene: TRBV5-6; J gene: TRBJ2-1; CDR3 protein: CASSFKLAGGREQFF; CDR3 DNA: TGTGCCAGCAGCTTTAAACTAGCGGGGGGGCGTGAGCAGTTCTTC
D gene: NA; clone size: many; V gene: TRBV6-1; J gene: TRBJ2-5; CDR3 protein: CASRPRFSQETQYF; CDR3 DNA: TGTGCCAGCAGACCCAGGTTTTCTCAAGAGACCCAGTACTTC
D gene: TRBD1; clone size: NA; V gene: TRBV7-9; J gene: TRBJ1-6; CDR3 protein: CASSLAASDRAVSPLHF; CDR3 DNA: TGTGCCAGCAGCTTAGCGGCATCGGACAGGGCGGTTTCACCCCTCCACTTT
D gene: NA; clone size: many; V gene: TRBV6-5; J gene: TRBJ1-5; CDR3 protein: CASRRGSYSNQPQHF; CDR3 DNA: TGTGCCAGCAGAAGGGGTTCATATAGCAATCAGCCCCAGCATTTT
D gene: TRBD2; clone size: NA; V gene: TRBV20-1; J gene: TRBJ2-2; CDR3 protein: CSAEGPSGSFAGELFF; CDR3 DNA: TGCAGTGCCGAGGGACCTAGCGGGAGCTTCGCCGGGGAGCTGTTTTTT
D gene: TRBD2; clone size: many; V gene: TRBV2; J gene: TRBJ2-5; CDR3 protein: CASSSGTTQETQYF; CDR3 DNA: TGTGCCAGCAGCTCCGGGACTACACAAGAGACCCAGTACTTC
D gene: TRBD1; clone size: many; V gene: TRBV7-2; J gene: TRBJ1-2; CDR3 protein: CASSSRGAGGYTF; CDR3 DNA: TGTGCCAGCAGCTCCAGGGGGGCAGGTGGCTACACCTTC
D gene: NA; clone size: many; V gene: TRBV2; J gene: TRBJ2-2; CDR3 protein: CASRAGPNTGELFF; CDR3 DNA: TGTGCCAGCAGGGCCGGACCCAACACCGGGGAGCTGTTTTTT
D gene: NA; clone size: once; V gene: TRBV7-9; J gene: TRBJ2-4; CDR3 protein: CASSLGTLKNIQYF; CDR3 DNA: TGTGCCAGCAGCTTAGGGACCCTAAAAAACATTCAGTACTTC
D gene: TRBD2; clone size: many; V gene: TRBV5-6; J gene: TRBJ2-5; CDR3 protein: CASSLPGGGAETQYF; CDR3 DNA: TGTGCCAGCAGCTTGCCAGGCGGGGGGGCGGAGACCCAGTACTTC
D gene: TRBD1; clone size: many; V gene: TRBV7-2; J gene: TRBJ2-3; CDR3 protein: CASSLTRQGGGTQYF; CDR3 DNA: TGTGCCAGCAGCTTAACCAGACAGGGTGGAGGCACGCAGTATTTT
D gene: NA; clone size: many; V gene: TRBV5-8; J gene: TRBJ2-7; CDR3 protein: CASSFRVSSSYEQYF; CDR3 DNA: TGTGCCAGCAGCTTCCGGGTCTCTTCCTCCTACGAGCAGTACTTC
D gene: TRBD1; clone size: NA; V gene: TRBV30; J gene: TRBJ1-2; CDR3 protein: CAWSATGDGYTF; CDR3 DNA: TGTGCCTGGAGTGCCACAGGGGATGGCTACACCTTC
D gene: TRBD2; clone size: few; V gene: TRBV25-1; J gene: TRBJ2-5; CDR3 protein: CASQSPGTSGGEQYF; CDR3 DNA: TGTGCCAGCCAGTCCCCCGGGACTAGCGGCGGGGAGCAGTACTTC
D gene: TRBD1; clone size: many; V gene: TRBV20-1; J gene: TRBJ2-1; CDR3 protein: CSARSYGRGQAAYNEQFF; CDR3 DNA: TGCAGTGCTAGATCCTACGGACGGGGACAGGCCGCATACAATGAGCAGTTCTTC
D gene: NA; clone size: many; V gene: TRBV30; J gene: TRBJ2-7; CDR3 protein: CAWSSGTPTGEQYF; CDR3 DNA: TGTGCCTGGAGTTCCGGGACCCCTACGGGCGAGCAGTACTTC
D gene: NA; clone size: many; V gene: TRBV19; J gene: TRBJ1-2; CDR3 protein: CASSLKGAGYTF; CDR3 DNA: TGTGCCAGTAGCCTAAAGGGTGCTGGCTACACCTTC
D gene: NA; clone size: many; V gene: TRBV4-3; J gene: TRBJ1-5; CDR3 protein: CASSQVPGAGQPQHF; CDR3 DNA: TGCGCCAGCAGCCAAGTCCCAGGGGCAGGGCAGCCCCAGCATTTT